This T cell receptor (beta chain) appears in the sequencing data of a study of response to subunit inactivated influenza vaccine. Whole-study results and caveats: The authors proposed limited new T cell recruitment per seasonal influenza vaccination.

One entry per CDR3 protein, called by TCRdb with MiXCR from the RT-PCR reads. The sample lists 500,000 to 750,000 distinct CDR3 sequences; about 14% were seen once. CDR3 length equals 13 residues. V gave up 3 bases and J gave up 8 bases, with 13 bases separating them. Ten or more counts support this clonotype. Its antigen is as yet unknown. Sequencing was performed on PBMCs from blood, taken 11 to 12 days after vaccination. The TCR originated in a man in his fifties or sixties who received an inactivated influenza vaccine. The chain couples TRBV12-3 or TRBV12-4 to TRBJ1-2, with D unresolved. The chain's CDR3 is CASSLDGLRGYTF. DNA for the CDR3: TGTGCCAGCAGTTTGGACGGGTTACGGGGCTACACCTTC.